The T cell receptor beta chain under discussion was sequenced for a study of OX40 agonist ivuxolimab in advanced cancers. As for the study in general: The patients' treatment was ivuxolimab, an agonistic anti-OX40 (CD134) antibody. Overall study findings and caveats: Mean expanded clone counts were higher in CD8+ than CD4+ T cells. The study did not work out the antigen specificity of the expanded peripheral T cells.

The CDR3 spans 17 residues. The germline V gene encodes CDR1 MGHRA and CDR2 YSYEKL. The V gene end was trimmed by 1 base and the J gene end by 6 bases; junction bases not matched to a gene: 11. About this clone: The antigen remains unidentified.

Sequenced by immunoSEQ multiplex PCR; TCRdb stores in-frame clones only, minus some. The data show 60,000 or so clones, 86% seen once. Cycle 7 day 1, cycle 4 day 1, and baseline were the timepoints at which blood was sampled. This sequence joins TRBV4-1 and TRBJ2-1, with 8 bases fitting TRBD2. The sequence was obtained from an adult with an advanced solid tumor such as melanoma, head and neck, liver or kidney cancer. Here the sequenced sample was CD4+ or CD8+ T cells sorted from blood, taken in a trial of the OX40 agonist ivuxolimab. CDR3 nucleotide sequence: TGCGCCAGCAGCCAAGCTCTAGCGGGTCCCCTGGGCAATGAGCAGTTCTTC. Translating it yields CASSQALAGPLGNEQFF.